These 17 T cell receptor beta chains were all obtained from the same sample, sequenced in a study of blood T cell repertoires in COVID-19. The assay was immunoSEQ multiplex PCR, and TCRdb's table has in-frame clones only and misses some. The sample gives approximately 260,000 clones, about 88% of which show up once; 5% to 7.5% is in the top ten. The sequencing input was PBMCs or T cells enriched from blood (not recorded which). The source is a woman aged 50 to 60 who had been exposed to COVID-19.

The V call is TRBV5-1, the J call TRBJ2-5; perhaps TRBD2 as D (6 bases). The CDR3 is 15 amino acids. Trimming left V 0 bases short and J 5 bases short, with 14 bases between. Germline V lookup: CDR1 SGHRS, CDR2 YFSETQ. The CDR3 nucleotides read TGCGCCAGCAGCTTGGCCAATGGGGCGGGGGAGACCCAGTACTTC. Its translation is CASSLANGAGETQYF.

The CDR3 sequence: CASSVQPPPGAGELFF. CDR3 DNA: TGTGCCAGCAGCGTACAGCCACCCCCAGGGGCCGGGGAGCTGTTTTTT. J is TRBJ2-2 and V is TRBV9; TRBD1 is a possible D gene (6 bases). This CDR3 region has 16 residues. The V and J ends lost 1 base and 6 bases respectively, with 16 bases between them. CDR1 and CDR2 from the germline V gene are SGDLS and YYNGEE. The entire variable domain, with the rest obtained from reference TRBV9 and TRBJ2-2, is as follows: DSGVTQTPKHLITATGQRVTLRCSPRSGDLSVYWYQQSLDQGLQFLIQYYNGEERAKGNILERFSAQQFPDLHSELNLSSLELGDSALYFCASSVQPPPGAGELFFGEGSRLTVL.

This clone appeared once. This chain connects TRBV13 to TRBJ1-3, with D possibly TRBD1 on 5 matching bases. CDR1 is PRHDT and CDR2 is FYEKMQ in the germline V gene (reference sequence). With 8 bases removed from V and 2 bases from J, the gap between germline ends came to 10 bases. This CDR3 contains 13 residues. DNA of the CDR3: TGTGCCAGCCGCGCGGACACTGGAAACACCATATATTTT. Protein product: CASRADTGNTIYF.

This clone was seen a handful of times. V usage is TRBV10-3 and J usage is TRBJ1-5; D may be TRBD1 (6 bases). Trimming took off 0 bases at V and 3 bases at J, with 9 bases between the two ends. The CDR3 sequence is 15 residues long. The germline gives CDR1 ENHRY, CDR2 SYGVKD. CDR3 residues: CAISESTGNNQPQHF. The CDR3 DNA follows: TGTGCCATCAGTGAGTCTACAGGGAACAATCAGCCCCAGCATTTT.

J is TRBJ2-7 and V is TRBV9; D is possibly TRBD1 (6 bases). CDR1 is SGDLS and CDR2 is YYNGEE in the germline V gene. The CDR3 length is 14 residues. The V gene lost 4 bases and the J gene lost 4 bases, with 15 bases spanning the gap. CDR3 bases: TGTGCCAGCAGCCCCGGACAGCGAGGTTACGAGCAGTACTTC. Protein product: CASSPGQRGYEQYF.

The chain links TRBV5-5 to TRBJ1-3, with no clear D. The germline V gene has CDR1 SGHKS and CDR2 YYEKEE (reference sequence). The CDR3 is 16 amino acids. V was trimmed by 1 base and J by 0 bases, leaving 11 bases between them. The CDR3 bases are TGTGCCAGCAGCTTGTACTCACAGACCTCTGGAAACACCATATATTTT. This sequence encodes CASSLYSQTSGNTIYF.

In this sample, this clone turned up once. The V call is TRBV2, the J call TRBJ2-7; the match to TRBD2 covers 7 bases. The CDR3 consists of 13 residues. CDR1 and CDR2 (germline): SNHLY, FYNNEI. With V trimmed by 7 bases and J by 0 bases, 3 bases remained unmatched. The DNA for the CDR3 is TGTGCCAGCAATCCGGGGGGCTCCTACGAGCAGTACTTC. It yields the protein CASNPGGSYEQYF.

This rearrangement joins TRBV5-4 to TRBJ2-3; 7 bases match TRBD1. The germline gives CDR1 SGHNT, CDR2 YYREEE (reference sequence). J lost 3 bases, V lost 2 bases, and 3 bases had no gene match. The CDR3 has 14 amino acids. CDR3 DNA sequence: TGTGCCAGCAGCTTAGGGGGCCGGACAGATACGCAGTATTTT. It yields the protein CASSLGGRTDTQYF.

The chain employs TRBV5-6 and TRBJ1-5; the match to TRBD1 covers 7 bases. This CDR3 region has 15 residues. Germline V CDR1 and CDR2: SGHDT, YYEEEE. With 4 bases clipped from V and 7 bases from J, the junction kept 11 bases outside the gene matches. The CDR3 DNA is TGTGCCAGCAGCCCGGCTACAGGGGAGAGACAGCCCCAGCATTTT. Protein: CASSPATGERQPQHF. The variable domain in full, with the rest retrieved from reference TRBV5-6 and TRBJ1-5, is DAGVTQSPTHLIKTRGQQVTLRCSPKSGHDTVSWYQQALGQGPQFIFQYYEEEERQRGNFPDRFSGHQFPNYSSELNVNALLLGDSALYLCASSPATGERQPQHFGDGTRLSIL.

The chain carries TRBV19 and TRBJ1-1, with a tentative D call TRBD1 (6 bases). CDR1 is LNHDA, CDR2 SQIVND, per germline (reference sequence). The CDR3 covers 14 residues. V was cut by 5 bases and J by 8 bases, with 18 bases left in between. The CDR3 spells CASSPGQQPREAFF. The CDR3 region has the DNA TGTGCCAGTAGTCCAGGACAGCAACCCCGGGAAGCTTTCTTT.

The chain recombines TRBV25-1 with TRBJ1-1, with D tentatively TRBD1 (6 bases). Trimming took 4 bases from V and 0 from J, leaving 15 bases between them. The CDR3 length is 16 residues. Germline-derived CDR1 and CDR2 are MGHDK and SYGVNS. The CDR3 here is CASSADSAHMNTEAFF. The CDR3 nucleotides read TGTGCCAGCAGTGCGGACAGCGCCCATATGAACACTGAAGCTTTCTTT.

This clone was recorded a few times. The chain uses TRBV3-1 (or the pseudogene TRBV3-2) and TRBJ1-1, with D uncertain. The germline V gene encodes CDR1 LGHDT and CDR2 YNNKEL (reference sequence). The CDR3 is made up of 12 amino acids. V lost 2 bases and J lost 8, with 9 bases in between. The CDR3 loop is CASSQPPLEAFF. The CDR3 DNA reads TGTGCCAGCAGCCAACCTCCGTTAGAAGCTTTCTTT.

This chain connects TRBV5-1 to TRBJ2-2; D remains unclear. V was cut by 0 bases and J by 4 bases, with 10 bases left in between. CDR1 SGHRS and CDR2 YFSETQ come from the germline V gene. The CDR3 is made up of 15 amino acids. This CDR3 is CASSLGLPSTGELFF. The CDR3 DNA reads TGCGCCAGCAGCTTGGGACTCCCCAGCACCGGGGAGCTGTTTTTT.

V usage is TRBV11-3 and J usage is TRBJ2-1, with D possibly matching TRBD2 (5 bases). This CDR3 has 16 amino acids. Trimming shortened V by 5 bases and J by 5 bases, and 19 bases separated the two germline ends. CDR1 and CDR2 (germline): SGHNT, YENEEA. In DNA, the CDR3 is TGTGCCAGCAGCCCCCCCTGGCGGGTAGGCGACAATGAGCAGTTCTTC. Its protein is CASSPPWRVGDNEQFF.

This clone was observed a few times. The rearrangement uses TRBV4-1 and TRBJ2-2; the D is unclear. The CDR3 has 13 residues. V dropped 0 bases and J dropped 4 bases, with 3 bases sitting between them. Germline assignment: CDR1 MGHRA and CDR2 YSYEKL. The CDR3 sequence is CASSQDFTGELFF. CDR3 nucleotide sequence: TGCGCCAGCAGCCAAGACTTCACCGGGGAGCTGTTTTTT.

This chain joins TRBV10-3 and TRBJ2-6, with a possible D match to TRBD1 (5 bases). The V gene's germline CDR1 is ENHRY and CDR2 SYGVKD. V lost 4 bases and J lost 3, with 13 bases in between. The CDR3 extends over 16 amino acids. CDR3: CAISGFQGDGANVLTF. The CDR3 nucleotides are TGTGCCATCAGTGGTTTCCAGGGTGATGGGGCCAACGTCCTGACTTTC.

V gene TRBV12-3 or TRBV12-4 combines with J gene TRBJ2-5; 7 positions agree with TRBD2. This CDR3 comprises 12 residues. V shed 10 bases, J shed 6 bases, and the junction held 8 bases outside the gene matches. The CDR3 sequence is CATSPGGKTQYF. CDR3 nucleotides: TGTGCCACCTCCCCGGGGGGAAAGACCCAGTACTTC.